These 26 T cell receptor beta chains originate from one sample sequenced in a study of blood T cell repertoires in COVID-19 (dated by TCRdb to about 2020). The protocol used for the library was the immunoSEQ multiplex PCR assay. TCRdb obtained this table from immuneACCESS and retained in-frame rearrangements with V and J assigned. These tables miss some clones; where compared with another copy, unresolved V genes account for less than half of the shortfall, and the remainder is unexplained. The table for this sample lists roughly 100,000 clones; nearly 90% of them were counted only once. The ten largest make up roughly 5.4% of the sample. Sequenced material: peripheral blood. The origin of the receptors is an elderly woman with active COVID-19.

This clone was seen a single time. The gene calls are TRBV6-2 or TRBV6-3 and TRBJ2-3; D possibly corresponds to TRBD1 (6 bases). V dropped 4 bases and J dropped 1 base, with 12 bases sitting between them. CDR1 is MNHEY and CDR2 is SVGEGT in the germline V gene. The CDR3 length is 15 residues. This CDR3 is CASSSRQAGTDTQYF. Written as DNA, the CDR3 is TGTGCCAGCAGTTCTCGACAGGCGGGCACAGATACGCAGTATTTT.

The V call is TRBV28, the J call TRBJ2-1; 8 bases map to TRBD1. Germline V lookup: CDR1 MDHEN, CDR2 SYDVKM. The CDR3 is 16 residues long. V trimming: 3 bases; J trimming: 7 bases; junction bases outside the gene matches: 11. The CDR3 sequence: CASSLFGQGTKNEQFF. CDR3 coding DNA: TGTGCCAGCAGTTTGTTCGGACAGGGTACTAAAAATGAGCAGTTCTTC. The full variable domain, with the rest looked up from reference TRBV28 and TRBJ2-1, is DVKVTQSSRYLVKRTGEKVFLECVQDMDHENMFWYRQDPGLGLRLIYFSYDVKMKEKGDIPEGYSVSREKKERFSLILESASTNQTSMYLCASSLFGQGTKNEQFFGPGTRLTVL.

The rearrangement joins TRBV19 to TRBJ2-7; D perhaps matches TRBD1 (5 bases). V was pared by 4 bases and J by 3 bases, with 10 bases between. The CDR3 totals 13 residues. Germline CDR1 is LNHDA and CDR2 is SQIVND (reference sequence). The chain's CDR3 is CASSTQQVYEQYF. The CDR3 DNA reads as TGTGCCAGTAGTACTCAACAGGTCTACGAGCAGTACTTC.

The V call is TRBV6-6, the J call TRBJ1-2, with 7 bases aligning to TRBD1. Germline-derived CDR1 and CDR2 are MNHNY and SVGAGI (reference sequence). J gave up 4 bases and V 7 bases, and 12 bases lay outside the gene matches. The CDR3 extends over 15 amino acids. CDR3 DNA sequence: TGTGCCAGCACTTCCTATCGACAGGGAGGCTATGGCTACACCTTC. Encoded protein: CASTSYRQGGYGYTF.

The V and J genes are TRBV7-9 and TRBJ2-7; 8 bases are a match to TRBD2. V lost 5 bases to trimming and J lost 3 bases; unmatched junction nucleotides: 6. The CDR3 has 14 residues. Germline CDR1 SEHNR, CDR2 FQNEAQ (reference sequence). The CDR3 is CASSREGGIYEQYF. CDR3 nucleotide sequence: TGTGCCAGCAGCCGGGAGGGAGGGATCTACGAGCAGTACTTC.

This chain joins TRBV28 and TRBJ2-1; 7 positions agree with TRBD2. CDR1 and CDR2 from the germline V gene are MDHEN and SYDVKM. CDR3 length: 16 amino acids. The V segment lost 3 bases and the J segment 9 bases; nucleotides outside the gene matches: 14. The CDR3 coding sequence is TGTGCCAGCAGTTTCACCGATAGCGGGTCTGGTCGTGAGCAGTTCTTC. It translates to CASSFTDSGSGREQFF.

V gene TRBV9 combines with J gene TRBJ2-1; TRBD2 matches at 13 bases. In germline, CDR1 is SGDLS, CDR2 YYNGEE. The CDR3 is 17 residues long. V lost 3 bases, J lost 7 bases, and 10 bases stayed unmatched. The CDR3 coding sequence is TGTGCCAGCAGCGACACCCCCGGGACTAGCGGGACTAATGAGCAGTTCTTC. Its translation: CASSDTPGTSGTNEQFF.

The chain uses TRBV7-2 and TRBJ2-7; 9 nucleotides align to TRBD1. In germline, CDR1 is SGHTA, CDR2 FQGNSA. This CDR3 contains 14 residues. V was pared by 8 bases and J by 5 bases, with 10 bases of the junction left unmatched. The CDR3 loop is CASASQGALDEQYF. The DNA for the CDR3 is TGTGCCAGCGCCTCACAGGGGGCTCTTGACGAGCAGTACTTC.

The chain carries TRBV28 and TRBJ1-2, with 8 positions matching TRBD1. Germline CDR1 is MDHEN and CDR2 is SYDVKM. The ends lost 8 bases at V and 8 bases at J; junction bases unmatched: 10. This CDR3 region has 13 residues. The chain's CDR3 is CASFETGEGGYTF. CDR3 nucleotide sequence: TGTGCCAGCTTTGAGACAGGGGAGGGAGGCTACACCTTC.

The CDR3 loop is CASSQDSYYGELFF. The DNA for the CDR3 is TGCGCCAGCAGCCAAGATTCTTACTACGGGGAGCTGTTTTTT. The chain combines TRBV4-3 with TRBJ2-2; D call uncertain. The germline V and J ends were trimmed by 0 bases and 7 bases, with 9 bases remaining between them. The CDR3 is made up of 14 amino acids. Germline lookup yields CDR1 LGHNA and CDR2 YSLEER.

The chain recombines TRBV7-3 with TRBJ2-1, with 14 bases identical to TRBD2. Germline V gene data show CDR1 as SGHTA and CDR2 as FQGTGA. V lost 5 bases to trimming and J lost 5 bases; unmatched junction nucleotides: 11. The CDR3 has 18 residues. CDR3 sequence reads: CASSRQPGGLAGDNEQFF. CDR3 nucleotides: TGTGCCAGCAGCCGCCAGCCGGGGGGACTAGCGGGAGACAATGAGCAGTTCTTC.

The chain joins TRBV19 to TRBJ2-7; 8 bases line up with TRBD1. Germline CDR1 LNHDA, CDR2 SQIVND (reference sequence). The CDR3 covers 14 residues. V dropped 3 bases and J dropped 5; count of bases not matched to a gene: 6. CDR3 DNA: TGTGCCAGTAGTATCCGGACAGGGACCCACGAGCAGTACTTC. Protein: CASSIRTGTHEQYF.

This sequence joins TRBV28 and TRBJ1-5; tentative D call: TRBD1 (6 bases). The CDR3 extends over 16 amino acids. The germline V gene encodes CDR1 MDHEN and CDR2 SYDVKM. V was cut by 5 bases and J by 2 bases, with 16 bases left in between. The CDR3 DNA sequence: TGTGCCAGCAGTAAACAACAGGGTGCGGGCAATCAGCCCCAGCATTTT. As protein: CASSKQQGAGNQPQHF.

The V call is TRBV14, the J call TRBJ2-3; D not resolved. V gave up 0 bases and J gave up 0 bases, with 16 bases separating them. Germline V gene lookup returns CDR1 SGHDN and CDR2 FVKESK. The CDR3 contains 18 residues. The CDR3 DNA follows: TGTGCCAGCAGCCAAGATGTCCCTAGGAGAGTTAGCACAGATACGCAGTATTTT. Amino acids: CASSQDVPRRVSTDTQYF.

The chain has TRBV19 and TRBJ2-5; 7 bases match TRBD2. The CDR3 totals 15 residues. With V trimmed by 6 bases and J by 4 bases, 11 bases remained unmatched. The germline V gene encodes CDR1 LNHDA and CDR2 SQIVND (reference sequence). Here the CDR3 reads CASSSLGRVRETQYF. The CDR3 DNA follows: TGTGCCAGTAGCAGCCTGGGGAGGGTGAGAGAGACCCAGTACTTC.

V is TRBV19 and J is TRBJ2-1, with D hard to call. The V gene's germline CDR1 is LNHDA and CDR2 SQIVND (reference sequence). The CDR3 is 12 amino acids. With 6 bases removed from V and 13 bases from J, the gap between germline ends came to 16 bases. CDR3 DNA: TGTGCCAGTAGCGACTTAAACCGACCACAGTTCTTC. Its translation: CASSDLNRPQFF.

The V and J genes are TRBV7-6 and TRBJ1-1; weak D call: TRBD1 (6 bases). V lost 4 bases and J 8 bases, leaving 11 bases between the germline ends. The CDR3 consists of 12 residues. In germline, CDR1 is SGHVS, CDR2 FNYEAQ. The CDR3, as DNA: TGTGCCAGCAGCTCCAGAACAGGGGAAGCTTTCTTT. Its translation: CASSSRTGEAFF. Together with reference TRBV7-6 and TRBJ1-1, the CDR3 gives the full variable domain: GAGVSQSPRYKVTKRGQDVALRCDPISGHVSLYWYRQALGQGPEFLTYFNYEAQQDKSGLPNDRFSAERPEGSISTLTIQRTEQRDSAMYRCASSSRTGEAFFGQGTRLTVV.

Written as DNA, the CDR3 is TGTGCCAGCAGCCCCCTTGTGGGGGAGGTGACAGATACGCAGTATTTT. It specifies CASSPLVGEVTDTQYF. This chain uses TRBV4-2 with TRBJ2-3; maybe TRBD2 (6 bases). Germline V CDR1 and CDR2: LGHNA, YNFKEQ. V was pared by 4 bases and J by 3 bases, with 17 bases between. This CDR3 spans 16 amino acids.

The CDR3 loop is CASRDSGSINEQFF. The CDR3, as DNA: TGTGCCAGCAGGGATAGCGGGAGTATAAATGAGCAGTTCTTC. V usage is TRBV28 and J usage is TRBJ2-1, with 9 bases lining up with TRBD2. The V gene end was trimmed by 6 bases and the J gene end by 7 bases; junction bases not matched to a gene: 7. The CDR3 totals 14 residues. Germline CDR1 is MDHEN and CDR2 is SYDVKM.

This chain uses TRBV25-1 with TRBJ1-1; 8 positions agree with TRBD1. The CDR3 has 17 amino acids. V shed 1 base, J shed 6 bases, and the junction held 13 bases outside the gene matches. Germline values: CDR1 MGHDK, CDR2 SYGVNS. The CDR3 spells CASSESGGSGGRAEAFF. CDR3 in DNA: TGTGCCAGCAGTGAATCCGGGGGCTCAGGGGGCCGGGCTGAAGCTTTCTTT.

V is TRBV18 and J is TRBJ2-3; perhaps TRBD1 as D (6 bases). Trimming removed 6 bases at V and 3 bases at J, with 13 bases between. CDR1 and CDR2 from the germline V gene are KGHSH and LQKENI. This CDR3 is 14 amino acids long. CDR3 sequence: CASSRDRGTDTQYF. DNA for the CDR3: TGTGCCAGCTCCCGGGATAGGGGGACAGATACGCAGTATTTT. The whole variable domain, remainder taken from reference TRBV18 and TRBJ2-3, is NAGVMQNPRHLVRRRGQEARLRCSPMKGHSHVYWYRQLPEEGLKFMVYLQKENIIDESGMPKERFSAEFPKEGPSILRIQQVVRGDSAAYFCASSRDRGTDTQYFGPGTRLTVL.

The chain joins TRBV6-2 or TRBV6-3 to TRBJ2-2; TRBD2 agrees at 12 bases. Germline lookup yields CDR1 MNHEY and CDR2 SVGEGT. V was pared by 6 bases and J by 2 bases, with 7 bases of the junction left unmatched. The CDR3 has 17 residues. This CDR3 is CASSPRLAGANTGELFF. The CDR3 nucleotides read TGTGCCAGCAGCCCGCGACTAGCGGGGGCAAACACCGGGGAGCTGTTTTTT.

The CDR3 DNA reads as TGTGCCAGCAGCTGGGGGCGGAGCGGAGGAGATACGCAGTATTTT. It codes for CASSWGRSGGDTQYF. The J gene is TRBJ2-3, the V gene TRBV11-3, with D possibly matching TRBD1 (6 bases). Germline lookup yields CDR1 SGHNT and CDR2 YENEEA. V was shortened by 4 bases and J by 5 bases, with 16 bases between the two germline ends. CDR3 size: 15 residues.

The J gene is TRBJ1-2, the V gene TRBV27; 8 bases are shared with TRBD1. The germline V gene has CDR1 MNHEY and CDR2 SMNVEV (reference sequence). The J segment lost 7 bases and the V segment lost 4 bases, leaving 14 bases of the junction unmatched. The CDR3 is made up of 16 amino acids. The CDR3 loop is CASSSNPRPGGVGYTF. The CDR3 DNA reads TGTGCCAGCAGTTCAAACCCCCGACCAGGGGGCGTTGGCTACACCTTC.

The chain recombines TRBV28 with TRBJ2-5; 8 nucleotides line up with TRBD1. The germline V gene encodes CDR1 MDHEN and CDR2 SYDVKM. The CDR3 loop spans 12 amino acids. V lost 5 bases, J lost 5 bases, and 1 base stayed unmatched. CDR3 loop: CASSQGAETQYF. CDR3 in DNA: TGTGCCAGCAGTCAGGGGGCGGAGACCCAGTACTTC. The full variable domain, rest sourced from reference TRBV28 and TRBJ2-5, is DVKVTQSSRYLVKRTGEKVFLECVQDMDHENMFWYRQDPGLGLRLIYFSYDVKMKEKGDIPEGYSVSREKKERFSLILESASTNQTSMYLCASSQGAETQYFGPGTRLLVL.

The CDR3 DNA follows: TGTGCCAGCTCACCTTACCGGGACAGGGAACCCTACGAGCAGTACTTC. This gives the protein CASSPYRDREPYEQYF. This chain uses TRBV18 with TRBJ2-7; 9 bases align to TRBD1. The V and J ends lost 3 bases and 2 bases, in that order; junction bases with no gene match: 8. Looked up from germline, CDR1 is KGHSH and CDR2 is LQKENI. The CDR3 is 16 residues long.